This T cell receptor (beta chain) was retrieved from a study of blood T cell repertoires in COVID-19. At the level of the study: Specimens from acute and convalescent COVID-19 originated in the United States, Italy and Spain. T cells, B-cell-depleted T cells, or PBMCs provided the cDNA or gDNA that served as material.

Per the original methods: Using reference gene primer amplification, nucleated cell counts were estimated. The protocol was immunoSEQ multiplex PCR, while the TCRdb copy is restricted to in-frame clones and leaves out a portion. That table gives V, J and clone size, and the DNA gave D and trimming. The sample has approximately 74,000 clones; over 80% are singletons. Germline V gene lookup returns CDR1 MDHEN and CDR2 SYDVKM. The CDR3 loop spans 14 amino acids. Trimming stripped 6 bases from V and 4 bases from J, with 12 bases between. Input material: peripheral blood. The receptor comes from an older man with active or convalescent COVID-19. The V call is TRBV28, the J call TRBJ1-4; TRBD1 might be the D (5 bases). CDR3 loop: CASRVAGYNEKLFF. The CDR3 coding sequence is TGTGCCAGCAGGGTGGCAGGGTATAATGAAAAACTGTTTTTT. Full variable domain (missing parts from reference TRBV28 and TRBJ1-4): DVKVTQSSRYLVKRTGEKVFLECVQDMDHENMFWYRQDPGLGLRLIYFSYDVKMKEKGDIPEGYSVSREKKERFSLILESASTNQTSMYLCASRVAGYNEKLFFGSGTQLSVL.